The next 4 T cell receptor beta chains were all read from a single sample in a study of response to subunit inactivated influenza vaccine. Each CDR3 protein gets one entry after TCRdb re-called the RT-PCR reads with MiXCR. The sample consists of about 570,000 distinct CDR3 sequences, around 10% of them appearing once. The sample was also linked to a second study, of T cells expressing NK-cell markers. As reported in that work: 5'RACE template switching with UMIs produced the TCR beta cDNA.

The specimen comprised PBMCs from blood, sampled on the day of vaccination. The source is a man in his forties or fifties who received an inactivated influenza vaccine.

The genes are TRBV27 and TRBJ2-1; 9 bases match TRBD2. The CDR3 sequence is 16 residues long. V gave up 5 bases and J gave up 0 bases; unmatched junction bases: 5. CDR1 is MNHEY and CDR2 is SMNVEV in the germline V gene (reference sequence). Here the CDR3 reads CASSPLAGASYNEQFF. CDR3 nucleotides: TGTGCCAGCAGTCCGTTAGCGGGGGCCTCCTACAATGAGCAGTTCTTC.

This clonotype was seen a handful of times. V usage is TRBV5-6 and J usage is TRBJ2-7; 12 bases map to TRBD2. The V gene's germline CDR1 is SGHDT and CDR2 YYEEEE. This CDR3 has 17 amino acids. With V trimmed by 3 bases and J by 2 bases, 9 bases remained unmatched. CDR3 coding DNA: TGTGCCAGCAGCTGGGGGACTAGCGGGCGAAAGGCCTACGAGCAGTACTTC. Translation: CASSWGTSGRKAYEQYF.

The chain has TRBV19 and TRBJ2-3, with 8 bases identical to TRBD2. This CDR3 spans 15 amino acids. CDR1 is LNHDA, CDR2 SQIVND, per germline (reference sequence). After removal of 5 bases from V and 6 bases from J, the junction contained 10 bases not matched to a gene. The CDR3 nucleotides are TGTGCCAGTAGTCCCAATGGACTAGCAGGGGATACGCAGTATTTT. As protein: CASSPNGLAGDTQYF.

This clonotype was detected a few times. This chain connects TRBV7-9 to TRBJ2-7; D remains unclear. In germline, CDR1 is SEHNR, CDR2 FQNEAQ (reference sequence). V lost 3 bases and J lost 0, with 9 bases in between. This CDR3 is built from 14 residues. This chain's CDR3 is CASSFDTVSYEQYF. In nucleotides, the CDR3 is TGTGCCAGCAGCTTCGATACAGTCTCCTACGAGCAGTACTTC.